This record looks at one T cell receptor (beta chain) sequence and its context. What it binds is not known. The data were obtained in a study of lymphopenia after photon versus proton radiotherapy. The study, taken as a whole, reports: Authors raise, but do not show, better survival with proton therapy. Post-nadir diversity loss with photons came from oligoclonal expansion, particularly CD8+ Temra cells. Post-nadir TCR diversity decline inversely tracked overall survival among those who died.

This CDR3 region has 14 residues. Measured with immunoSEQ multiplex PCR; TCRdb has only the in-frame clones, and not every one. The sample lists about 12,000 clones; 88% were seen once. The origin of this receptor is a man in his sixties with pancreatic cancer. Sequences were derived from peripheral blood, sampled from a patient treated with photon-based radiotherapy. The chain carries TRBV21-1 and TRBJ1-4. TRBV21-1 is a recognized pseudogene. The CDR3 DNA is TGTGCCAGCAGCAAGGACCGCTATAGTGAAAAACTGTTTTTT. Protein: CASSKDRYSEKLFF.